The 10 T cell receptor beta chains reported below all come from one sample, sequenced in a study of CD4+ T cells in melanoma. Assay: immunoSEQ multiplex PCR; the TCRdb copy retains only in-frame clones and omits some. Of 9,500 to 11,000 clones detected, roughly three fifths appear once; the ten largest clones hold less than 25%. Specimen: cells from a culture (not recorded whether cultured in vitro). The receptors were sampled from a human donor with melanoma.

This chain joins TRBV2 and TRBJ2-7, with TRBD2 matching 11 bases. CDR1 SNHLY and CDR2 FYNNEI come from the germline V gene. V dropped 5 bases and J dropped 7; count of bases not matched to a gene: 7. This CDR3 has 14 residues. CDR3 protein: CASSWLAGGWEQYF. The CDR3 DNA sequence: TGTGCCAGCAGTTGGCTAGCGGGGGGTTGGGAGCAGTACTTC.

The chain employs TRBV11-2 and TRBJ2-5, with D perhaps TRBD1 (5 bases). The germline V gene encodes CDR1 SGHAT and CDR2 FQNNGV. The CDR3 loop spans 14 amino acids. The ends were cut back, 4 bases at V and 5 bases at J, with 14 bases in the middle. The CDR3 bases are TGTGCCAGCAGCTCTCTTGACAGTTGGGAGACCCAGTACTTC. It codes for CASSSLDSWETQYF.

The rearrangement links TRBV5-1 to TRBJ1-1; TRBD1 agrees at 7 bases. The CDR3 totals 16 residues. V shed 4 bases, J shed 0 bases, and the junction held 9 bases outside the gene matches. In germline, CDR1 is SGHRS, CDR2 YFSETQ. CDR3 sequence: CASSPRRDSLNTEAFF. CDR3 sequence (DNA): TGCGCCAGCAGCCCCCGACGGGACAGCTTGAACACTGAAGCTTTCTTT. The full variable domain, its missing parts supplied by reference TRBV5-1 and TRBJ1-1, is KAGVTQTPRYLIKTRGQQVTLSCSPISGHRSVSWYQQTPGQGLQFLFEYFSETQRNKGNFPGRFSGRQFSNSRSEMNVSTLELGDSALYLCASSPRRDSLNTEAFFGQGTRLTVV.

This rearrangement joins TRBV15 to TRBJ2-2; D unclear. The germline V gene encodes CDR1 LNHNV and CDR2 YYDKDF (reference sequence). Trimming removed 4 bases from V and 4 bases from J, with 10 bases in between. The CDR3 runs to 14 residues. Here the CDR3 reads CATSMLQRTGELFF. The DNA for the CDR3 is TGTGCCACCAGCATGTTACAGCGCACCGGGGAGCTGTTTTTT.

The V gene is TRBV15, the J gene TRBJ1-1, with 7 bases lining up with TRBD1. Per the germline V gene, CDR1 is LNHNV and CDR2 is YYDKDF (reference sequence). The CDR3 is 15 residues long. With 1 base clipped from V and 7 bases from J, the junction kept 9 bases outside the gene matches. The CDR3 protein is CATSRGGGQRFEAFF. The CDR3 DNA is TGTGCCACCAGCAGAGGTGGGGGACAGCGCTTTGAAGCTTTCTTT.

In this sample, this clone turned up a few times. V usage is TRBV6-1 and J usage is TRBJ1-2, with D possibly TRBD1 on 5 matching bases. The CDR3 is 14 amino acids. V lost 3 bases and J 4 bases, leaving 12 bases between the germline ends. Per germline, CDR1 MNHNS and CDR2 SASEGT. The CDR3 reads CASSEGTGLYGYTF. For the CDR3, the DNA is TGTGCCAGCAGTGAGGGGACGGGACTCTATGGCTACACCTTC.

This clone was seen only a few times. V gene TRBV7-9 combines with J gene TRBJ1-2; no definite D call. The CDR3 sequence is 14 residues long. Germline-derived CDR1 and CDR2 are SEHNR and FQNEAQ (reference sequence). The V gene lost 5 bases and the J gene lost 4 bases, with 14 bases spanning the gap. The CDR3 DNA reads as TGTGCCAGCAGCCCTAGGTGGCGTCCCTATGGCTACACCTTC. Translating gives CASSPRWRPYGYTF.

V is TRBV7-2 and J is TRBJ2-1, with TRBD1 matching 10 bases. This CDR3 spans 15 amino acids. CDR1 and CDR2 from the germline V gene are SGHTA and FQGNSA. The ends lost 1 base at V and 6 bases at J; junction bases unmatched: 3. CDR3 DNA sequence: TGTGCCAGCAGCTTAGTGTGGACAGGGGGCAATGAGCAGTTCTTC. The encoded protein is CASSLVWTGGNEQFF. Supplemented by reference TRBV7-2 and TRBJ2-1, the full variable domain reads GAGVSQSPSNKVTEKGKDVELRCDPISGHTALYWYRQSLGQGLEFLIYFQGNSAPDKSGLPSDRFSAERTGGSVSTLTIQRTQQEDSAVYLCASSLVWTGGNEQFFGPGTRLTVL.

As concerns this clone: Additional DNA sequences in this sample encode the identical CDR3. The chain recombines TRBV28 with TRBJ1-2; no definite D call. The CDR3 totals 12 residues. Trimming cost V 2 bases and J 5 bases, with 6 bases left between them. In germline, CDR1 is MDHEN, CDR2 SYDVKM. The CDR3 DNA is TGTGCCAGCAGTTTAAGATTATATGGCTACACCTTC. This codes for CASSLRLYGYTF.

The chain recombines TRBV2 with TRBJ2-5; D assignment may be TRBD1 or TRBD2 (6 bases each). The CDR3 consists of 14 residues. Trimming shortened V by 4 bases and J by 5 bases, and 14 bases separated the two germline ends. Germline V lookup: CDR1 SNHLY, CDR2 FYNNEI. The DNA for the CDR3 is TGTGCCAGCAGTGGTCCAACAGGGAGGGAGACCCAGTACTTC. It encodes CASSGPTGRETQYF.